Below are 3 T cell receptor beta chains sequenced from a single sample in a study of cytomegalovirus exposure and HLA in healthy donors. PCR was performed using 60 Vbeta and 13 Jbeta primers. Clones were sequenced by immunoSEQ multiplex PCR, and TCRdb holds only the in-frame ones, with some missing. The table lists over 30,000 clones, 65% to 75% of them singletons. The specimen was PBMCs. The receptors originated from a man between 35 and 55 years old in good health and CMV-seropositive.

The chain joins TRBV7-6 to TRBJ1-1; 7 bases fit TRBD1. There are 14 residues in the CDR3. CDR1 is SGHVS, CDR2 FNYEAQ, per germline. V trimming: 1 base; J trimming: 6 bases; junction bases outside the gene matches: 5. In nucleotides, the CDR3 is TGTGCCAGCAGCTTAGGAGAGGGGGCCCCTGAAGCTTTCTTT. Translating it yields CASSLGEGAPEAFF.

V usage is TRBV19 and J usage is TRBJ2-5, with 9 bases fitting TRBD2. Judging by the DNA end, TRBJ2-7 fits better; the J call may be wrong. The CDR3 runs to 14 residues. Germline V CDR1 and CDR2: LNHDA, SQIVND (reference sequence). This chain's CDR3 is CASSISGGPYEQYF. In DNA form, the CDR3 reads TGTGCCAGTAGTATCAGCGGGGGGCCTTACGAGCAGTACTTC.

The CDR3 spells CASSRLGQGDYGYTF. In DNA, the CDR3 is TGTGCCAGTTCGCGCCTGGGACAGGGTGACTATGGCTACACCTTC. This chain joins TRBV6-6 and TRBJ1-2; 9 bases are a match to TRBD1. The CDR3 extends over 15 amino acids. The germline V gene encodes CDR1 MNHNY and CDR2 SVGAGI (reference sequence). Trimming removed 9 bases from V and 3 bases from J; junction bases left unmatched: 11.